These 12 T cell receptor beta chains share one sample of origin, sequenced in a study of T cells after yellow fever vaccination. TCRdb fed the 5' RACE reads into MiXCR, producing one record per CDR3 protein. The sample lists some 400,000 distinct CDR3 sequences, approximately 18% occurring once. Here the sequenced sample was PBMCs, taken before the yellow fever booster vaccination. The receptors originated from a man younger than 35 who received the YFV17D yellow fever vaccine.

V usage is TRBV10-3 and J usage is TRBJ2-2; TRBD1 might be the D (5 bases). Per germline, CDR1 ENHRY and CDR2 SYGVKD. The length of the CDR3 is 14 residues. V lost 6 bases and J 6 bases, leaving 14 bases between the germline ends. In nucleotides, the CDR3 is TGTGCCATCAGGCGCGATCAGGGTGCCGGGGAGCTGTTTTTT. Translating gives CAIRRDQGAGELFF.

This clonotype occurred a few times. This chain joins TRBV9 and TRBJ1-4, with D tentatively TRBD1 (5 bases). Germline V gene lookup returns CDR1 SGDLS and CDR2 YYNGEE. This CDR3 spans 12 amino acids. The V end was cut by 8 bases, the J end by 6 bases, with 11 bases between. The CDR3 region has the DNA TGTGCCAGTCGAGGGGCGGATGAAAAACTGTTTTTT. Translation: CASRGADEKLFF.

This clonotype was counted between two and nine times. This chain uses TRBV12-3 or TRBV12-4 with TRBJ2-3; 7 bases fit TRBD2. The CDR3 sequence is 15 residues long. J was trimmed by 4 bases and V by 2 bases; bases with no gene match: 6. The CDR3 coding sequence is TGTGCCAGCAGTTTAATGGCGGGGGTGTCAGATACGCAGTATTTT. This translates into CASSLMAGVSDTQYF.

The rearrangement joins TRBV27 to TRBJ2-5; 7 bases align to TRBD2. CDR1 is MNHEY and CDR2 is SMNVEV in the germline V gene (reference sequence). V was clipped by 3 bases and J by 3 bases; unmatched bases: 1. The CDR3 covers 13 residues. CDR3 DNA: TGTGCCAGCAGTTTTCTAGCGGAAGAGACCCAGTACTTC. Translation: CASSFLAEETQYF.

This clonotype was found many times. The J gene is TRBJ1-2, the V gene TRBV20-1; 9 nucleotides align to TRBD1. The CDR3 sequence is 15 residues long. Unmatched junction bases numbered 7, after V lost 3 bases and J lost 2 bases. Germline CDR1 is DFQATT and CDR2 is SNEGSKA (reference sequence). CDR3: CSASLLGQGNYGYTF. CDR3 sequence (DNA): TGCAGTGCTAGCCTCCTCGGACAGGGGAACTATGGCTACACCTTC.

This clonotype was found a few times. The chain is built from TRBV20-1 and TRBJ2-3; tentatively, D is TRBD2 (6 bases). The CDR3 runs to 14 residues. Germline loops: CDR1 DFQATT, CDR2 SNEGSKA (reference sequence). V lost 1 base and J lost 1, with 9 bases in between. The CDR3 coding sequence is TGCAGTGCTAGAGTTGGAGGGGGCACAGATACGCAGTATTTT. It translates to CSARVGGGTDTQYF.

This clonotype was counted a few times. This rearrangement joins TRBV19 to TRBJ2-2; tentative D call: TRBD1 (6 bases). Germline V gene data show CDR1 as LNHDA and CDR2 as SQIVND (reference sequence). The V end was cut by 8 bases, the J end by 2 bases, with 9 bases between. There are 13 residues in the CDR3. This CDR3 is CASAGANTGELFF. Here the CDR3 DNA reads TGTGCCAGTGCAGGGGCTAACACCGGGGAGCTGTTTTTT.

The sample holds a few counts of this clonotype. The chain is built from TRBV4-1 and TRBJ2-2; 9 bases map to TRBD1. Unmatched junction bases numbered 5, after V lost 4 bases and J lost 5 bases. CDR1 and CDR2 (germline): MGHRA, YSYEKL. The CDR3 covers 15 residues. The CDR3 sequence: CASSLRDRVTGELFF. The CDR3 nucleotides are TGCGCCAGCAGCCTTCGGGACAGGGTTACCGGGGAGCTGTTTTTT.

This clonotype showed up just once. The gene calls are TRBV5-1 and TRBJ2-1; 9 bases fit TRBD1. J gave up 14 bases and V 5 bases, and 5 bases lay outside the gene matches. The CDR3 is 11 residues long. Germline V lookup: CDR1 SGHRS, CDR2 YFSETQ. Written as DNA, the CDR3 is TGCGCCAGCAGTTACGACAGGGGGAAGTTCTTC. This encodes CASSYDRGKFF.

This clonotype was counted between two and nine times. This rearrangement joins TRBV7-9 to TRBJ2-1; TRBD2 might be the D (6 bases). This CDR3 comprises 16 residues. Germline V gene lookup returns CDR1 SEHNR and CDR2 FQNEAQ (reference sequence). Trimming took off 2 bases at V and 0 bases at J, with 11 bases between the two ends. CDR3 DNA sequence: TGTGCCAGCAGCTTAATCCCGACTAGCTCCTACAATGAGCAGTTCTTC. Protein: CASSLIPTSSYNEQFF.

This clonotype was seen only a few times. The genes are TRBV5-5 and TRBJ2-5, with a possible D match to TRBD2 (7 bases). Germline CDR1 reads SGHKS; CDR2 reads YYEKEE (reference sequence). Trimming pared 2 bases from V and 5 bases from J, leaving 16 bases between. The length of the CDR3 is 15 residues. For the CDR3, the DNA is TGTGCCAGCAGCTTAGGGGGGGTCCGCCGGGAGACCCAGTACTTC. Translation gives CASSLGGVRRETQYF.

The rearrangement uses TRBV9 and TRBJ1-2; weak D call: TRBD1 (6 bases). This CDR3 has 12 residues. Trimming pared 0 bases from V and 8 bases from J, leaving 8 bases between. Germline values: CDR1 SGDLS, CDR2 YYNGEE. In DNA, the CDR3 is TGTGCCAGCAGCGTAGGAGGACAGGGCTACACCTTC. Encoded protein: CASSVGGQGYTF.